The next 25 T cell receptor beta chains were all read from a single sample in a study of blood T cells in healthy people across ages. Next came a second PCR, run for 7 to 11 cycles, which used a sample-barcoded 5' primer along with a J-beta primer mix. TCRdb redid the calling of the 5' RACE reads with MiXCR, one entry per CDR3 protein. The table has 700,000 or so distinct CDR3 sequences, 35% to 50% seen once. What was sequenced was blood. The receptors derive from an elderly man in good health.

The chain employs TRBV20-1 and TRBJ1-2; TRBD1 matches at 7 bases. The CDR3 contains 13 residues. The V segment lost 6 bases and the J segment 6 bases; nucleotides outside the gene matches: 10. The germline V gene encodes CDR1 DFQATT and CDR2 SNEGSKA (reference sequence). CDR3 in DNA: TGCAGTGCCCCTGGGGACAGACACCATGGCTACACCTTC. Protein sequence: CSAPGDRHHGYTF.

With regard to this clonotype: A read error may account for a junction end that differs from germline. The chain combines TRBV4-3 with TRBJ2-6; no firm D call. The CDR3 length is 17 residues. Germline-derived CDR1 and CDR2 are LGHNA and YSLEER. CDR3 bases: TGCGCCAACAGCCAAGATGACCGTAGTTCTGGGGCCAACGTCCTGACTTTC. Translating it yields CANSQDDRSSGANVLTF.

The CDR3 spells CASSDARQGAGSPLHF. The CDR3 nucleotides read TGTGCCAGCAGTGACGCACGACAGGGGGCTGGTTCACCCCTCCACTTT. The chain is built from TRBV6-6 and TRBJ1-6; the match to TRBD1 covers 10 bases. Germline V gives CDR1 MNHNY, CDR2 SVGAGI (reference sequence). The CDR3 spans 16 residues. V shed 5 bases and J 9 bases; nucleotides not matched to a gene: 10.

This clonotype was recorded once. The chain carries TRBV27 and TRBJ2-1, with 11 bases identical to TRBD2. The end of the DNA fits TRBJ2-7 better, so the J call may be wrong. Germline CDR1 and CDR2: MNHEY and SMNVEV (reference sequence). The CDR3 consists of 16 residues. The CDR3 protein is CASSGLAGGSYNEQYF. The CDR3, as DNA: TGTGCCAGCAGTGGGCTAGCGGGAGGCTCCTACAATGAGCAGTACTTC.

The rearrangement uses TRBV6-5 and TRBJ2-5, with 11 bases fitting TRBD1. Gene TRBJ2-7 matches the end of the DNA better, so the J call may be wrong. The CDR3 spans 14 residues. Germline CDR1 and CDR2: MNHEY and SVGAGI. CDR3 coding DNA: TGTGCCAGCAGAGGGGACAGGGGGTATCGCGAGCAGTACTTC. Amino acid sequence: CASRGDRGYREQYF.

The rearrangement joins TRBV2 to TRBJ2-5, with TRBD1 matching 9 bases. J gave up 1 base and V 6 bases, and 3 bases lay outside the gene matches. The CDR3 length is 14 residues. Germline values: CDR1 SNHLY, CDR2 FYNNEI. The CDR3 sequence is CASRYRGRQETQYF. The CDR3 nucleotides are TGTGCCAGCAGATACAGGGGGCGCCAAGAGACCCAGTACTTC.

With regard to this clonotype: A much larger clone sits a single nucleotide away, making a read error possible. The rearrangement joins TRBV12-3 or TRBV12-4 to TRBJ2-3, with 11 nucleotides matching TRBD2. The CDR3 is made up of 15 amino acids. CDR3 region: CASRTGTSGTDTRYF. Here the CDR3 DNA reads TGTGCCAGCAGAACCGGGACTAGCGGCACAGATACGCGGTATTTT.

The genes are TRBV20-1 and TRBJ1-6, with D unresolved. The V and J ends lost 4 bases and 4 bases respectively, with 17 bases between them. Germline CDR1 and CDR2: DFQATT and SNEGSKA (reference sequence). This CDR3 is built from 16 residues. This chain's CDR3 is CSAKGPLGVYNSPLHF. The DNA for the CDR3 is TGCAGTGCTAAGGGCCCTCTTGGGGTATATAATTCACCCCTCCACTTT.

Many counts were recorded for this clonotype. Relative to the germline gene, one junction end is altered; a read error may explain this. The V and J genes are TRBV6-5 and TRBJ2-3; D uncertain. The CDR3 length is 13 residues. Germline assignment: CDR1 MNHEY and CDR2 SVGAGI. CDR3 DNA: TGTGCCAGCAGTGACTCAATACAAAATACGCAGTATTTT. It translates to CASSDSIQNTQYF.

This clonotype has more than one count but fewer than ten. The chain combines TRBV7-2 with TRBJ2-6, with D hard to call. V gave up 5 bases and J gave up 0 bases, with 8 bases separating them. Per germline, CDR1 SGHTA and CDR2 FQGNSA. This CDR3 is 15 amino acids long. The CDR3 reads CASSRRRSGANVLTF. Here the CDR3 DNA reads TGTGCCAGCAGCCGGAGACGCTCTGGGGCCAACGTCCTGACTTTC. The full variable domain, in which reference TRBV7-2 and TRBJ2-6 provide the parts outside the CDR3, is GAGVSQSPSNKVTEKGKDVELRCDPISGHTALYWYRQSLGQGLEFLIYFQGNSAPDKSGLPSDRFSAERTGGSVSTLTIQRTQQEDSAVYLCASSRRRSGANVLTFGAGSRLTVL.

The V gene is TRBV7-6, the J gene TRBJ2-7, with D maybe TRBD1 (6 bases). Germline assignment: CDR1 SGHVS and CDR2 FNYEAQ. Trimming took 1 base from V and 7 from J, leaving 17 bases between them. CDR3 length: 15 residues. Here the CDR3 DNA reads TGTGCCAGCAGCTTAGAGTGGGGGCCCCATTTGGAGCAGTACTTC. Protein sequence: CASSLEWGPHLEQYF.

This clonotype was seen a handful of times. The chain's CDR3 is CSAKGNTYEQYF. The CDR3 nucleotides are TGCAGTGCGAAGGGGAATACCTACGAGCAGTACTTC. The J gene is TRBJ2-7, the V gene TRBV20-1; weak D call: TRBD1 (5 bases). CDR1 and CDR2 from the germline V gene are DFQATT and SNEGSKA (reference sequence). The CDR3 runs to 12 residues. Trimming removed 6 bases at V and 2 bases at J, with 11 bases between.

Comment on this clonotype: The junction departs from germline at one end; a sequencing error may be responsible. This sequence joins TRBV12-3 or TRBV12-4 and TRBJ2-1; the match to TRBD2 covers 7 bases. This CDR3 is 15 amino acids long. CDR3 in DNA: TGTGCCAGCAGTCCCGAACCACGGGGGGTCAATGAGCGGTTCTTC. Its protein product is CASSPEPRGVNERFF.

The sample holds a few counts of this clonotype. The chain has TRBV5-1 and TRBJ2-7, with D unresolved. CDR3 size: 13 residues. V lost 0 bases to trimming and J lost 3 bases, with 7 bases between them. CDR1 SGHRS and CDR2 YFSETQ come from the germline V gene. The CDR3 sequence: CASSLVTHYEQYF. Here the CDR3 DNA reads TGCGCCAGCAGCTTGGTGACACACTACGAGCAGTACTTC.

Remarks on this clonotype: A junction end diverges from the germline sequence, so it may reflect a read error. The chain has TRBV3-1 and TRBJ2-7, with TRBD1 identical over 9 bases. Germline V CDR1 and CDR2: LGHDT, YNNKEL (reference sequence). The CDR3 is made up of 15 amino acids. As DNA, the CDR3 is TGTGCCAGTAGCCAGATCGGGACAGGGAACTACGAGCAGTACTTC. It translates to CASSQIGTGNYEQYF.

The chain uses TRBV3-1 and TRBJ1-1; perhaps TRBD1 as D (5 bases). Trimming stripped 4 bases from V and 1 base from J, with 16 bases between. Germline assignment: CDR1 LGHDT and CDR2 YNNKEL (reference sequence). There are 16 residues in the CDR3. Here the CDR3 DNA reads TGTGCCAGCAGCCCCCAATTGGGGCGGAAGAACACTGAAGCTTTCTTT. Translation: CASSPQLGRKNTEAFF.

This clonotype was observed a few times. V gene TRBV12-3 or TRBV12-4 combines with J gene TRBJ2-5; 7 nucleotides match TRBD2. Judging by the DNA end, TRBJ2-7 fits better; the J call may be wrong. The length of the CDR3 is 15 residues. The CDR3 region has the DNA TGTGCCAGCAGTTTACCTAGCGGCCCTAAGGACGAGCAGTACTTC. Its translation: CASSLPSGPKDEQYF.

The V gene is TRBV6-2 or TRBV6-3, the J gene TRBJ2-6; D is possibly TRBD2 (7 bases). The CDR3 sequence is 14 residues long. Germline lookup yields CDR1 MNHEY and CDR2 SVGEGT. V was shortened by 3 bases and J by 8 bases, with 11 bases between the two germline ends. The CDR3 sequence is CASSYGGGPNVLTF. DNA of the CDR3: TGTGCCAGCAGTTATGGGGGGGGCCCCAACGTCCTGACTTTC.

The chain has TRBV20-1 and TRBJ2-1, with TRBD1 identical over 8 bases. The CDR3 runs 17 residues. Germline lookup yields CDR1 DFQATT and CDR2 SNEGSKA (reference sequence). Unmatched junction bases numbered 13, after V lost 3 bases and J lost 3 bases. The chain's CDR3 is CSARGPGQGGIYNEQFF. The CDR3 DNA is TGCAGTGCTAGGGGGCCAGGACAGGGTGGGATCTACAATGAGCAGTTCTTC.

This clonotype was picked up a small number of times. The chain joins TRBV5-6 to TRBJ2-1; D is perhaps TRBD1 (6 bases). Trimming stripped 1 base from V and 4 bases from J, with 15 bases between. Germline V gives CDR1 SGHDT, CDR2 YYEEEE. This CDR3 contains 16 residues. The CDR3 DNA reads as TGTGCCAGCAGCTTGAGGGCTACAGGGTATTACAATGAGCAGTTCTTC. Its translation is CASSLRATGYYNEQFF. Full variable domain (missing parts from reference TRBV5-6 and TRBJ2-1): DAGVTQSPTHLIKTRGQQVTLRCSPKSGHDTVSWYQQALGQGPQFIFQYYEEEERQRGNFPDRFSGHQFPNYSSELNVNALLLGDSALYLCASSLRATGYYNEQFFGPGTRLTVL.

V is TRBV20-1 and J is TRBJ1-1; 7 bases align to TRBD1. The CDR3 loop spans 13 amino acids. Looked up from germline, CDR1 is DFQATT and CDR2 is SNEGSKA (reference sequence). Losses at the gene ends were 5 bases for V and 4 bases for J; bases not matched to a gene: 7. The CDR3 sequence is CSAATQGSTEAFF. The CDR3 nucleotides read TGCAGTGCTGCCACACAGGGGTCCACTGAAGCTTTCTTT.

This clonotype was counted a few times. The rearrangement joins TRBV12-3 or TRBV12-4 to TRBJ1-4; D is unclear. This CDR3 has 15 residues. V lost 5 bases and J 8 bases, leaving 18 bases between the germline ends. CDR3 residues: CASSLLGPRGEKLFF. The CDR3 DNA reads TGTGCCAGCAGTCTCCTCGGACCCCGGGGAGAAAAACTGTTTTTT.

This clonotype was observed many times. V usage is TRBV29-1 and J usage is TRBJ2-7; tentative D call: TRBD1 (6 bases). Trimming left V 3 bases short and J 3 bases short, with 15 bases between. The CDR3 covers 14 residues. The germline V gene has CDR1 SQVTM and CDR2 ANQGSEA. CDR3 in amino acids: CSVEGQGLDYEQYF. CDR3 bases: TGCAGCGTTGAGGGGCAGGGGCTCGACTACGAGCAGTACTTC.

The chain couples TRBV2 to TRBJ2-1; 12 nucleotides match TRBD1. Trimming removed 5 bases from V and 6 bases from J; junction bases left unmatched: 5. CDR1 and CDR2 (germline): SNHLY, FYNNEI. This CDR3 comprises 15 residues. The CDR3: CASSPPGQGANEQFF. The CDR3 bases are TGTGCCAGCAGTCCGCCGGGACAGGGGGCCAATGAGCAGTTCTTC.

This clonotype was detected many times. CDR3 nucleotides: TGTGCCAGCAGCCACTCTGAGACCCAGTACTTC. Its protein product is CASSHSETQYF. The chain is built from TRBV7-2 and TRBJ2-5, with D unresolved. Germline CDR1 and CDR2: SGHTA and FQGNSA. The CDR3 spans 11 residues. V lost 5 bases, J lost 5 bases, and 6 bases lay in between.